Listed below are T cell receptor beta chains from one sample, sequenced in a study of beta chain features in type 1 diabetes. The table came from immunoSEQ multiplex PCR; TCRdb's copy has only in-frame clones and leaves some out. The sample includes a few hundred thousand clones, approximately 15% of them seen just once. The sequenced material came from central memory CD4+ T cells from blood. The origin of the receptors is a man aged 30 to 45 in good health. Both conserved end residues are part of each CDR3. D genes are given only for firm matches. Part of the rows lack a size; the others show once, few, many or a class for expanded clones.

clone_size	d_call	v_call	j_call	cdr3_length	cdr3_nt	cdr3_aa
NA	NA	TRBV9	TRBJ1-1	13	TGTGCCAGCAGCCCCATGACAGTGAGTGAAGCTTTCTTT	CASSPMTVSEAFF
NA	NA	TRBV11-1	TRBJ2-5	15	TGTGCCAGCAGCTTAGCGTGGGGCTTGGTAGAGACCCAGTACTTC	CASSLAWGLVETQYF
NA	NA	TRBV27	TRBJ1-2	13	TGTGCCAGCAGTTTACCAGGGAAAAGTGGCTACACCTTC	CASSLPGKSGYTF
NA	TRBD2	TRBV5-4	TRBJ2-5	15	TGTGCCAGCAATACCGGGACTAACCCTTGGGAGACCCAGTACTTC	CASNTGTNPWETQYF
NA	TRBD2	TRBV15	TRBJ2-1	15	TGTGCCACCAGCTCCGCTAGCGGGCGATACAATGAGCAGTTCTTC	CATSSASGRYNEQFF
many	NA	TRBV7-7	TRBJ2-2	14	TGTGCCAGCAGCTTCCGACAGAACACCGGGGAGCTGTTTTTT	CASSFRQNTGELFF
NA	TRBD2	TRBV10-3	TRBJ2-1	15	TGTGCCATCAGTGTACTAGCGGGAGACGCGGGTGAGCAGTTCTTC	CAISVLAGDAGEQFF
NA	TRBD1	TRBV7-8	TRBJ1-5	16	TGTGCCAGCAGCCATGCGGGACAGGGGTGGAATCAGCCCCAGCATTTT	CASSHAGQGWNQPQHF
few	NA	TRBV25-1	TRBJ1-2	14	TGTGCCAGCAGTGAAGGAGGGGGGACCTGGGGCTACACCTTC	CASSEGGGTWGYTF
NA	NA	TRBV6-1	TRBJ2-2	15	TGTGCCAGCGCTTCTGGGACCCTCAACACCGGGGAGCTGTTTTTT	CASASGTLNTGELFF
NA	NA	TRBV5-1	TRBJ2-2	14	TGCGCCAGCAGCGAGGTCACGAACACCGGGGAGCTGTTTTTT	CASSEVTNTGELFF
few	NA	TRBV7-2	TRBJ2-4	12	TGTGCCAGCAGCCCCGACAGAAACATTCAGTACTTC	CASSPDRNIQYF
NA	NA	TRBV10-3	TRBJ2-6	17	TGTGCCATCAGTGACAGGGGTTTGACGCCCGGGGCCAACGTCCTGACTTTC	CAISDRGLTPGANVLTF
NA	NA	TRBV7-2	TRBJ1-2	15	TGTGCCAGCAGCTCCACGTTACAGCTTTACTATGGCTACACCTTC	CASSSTLQLYYGYTF
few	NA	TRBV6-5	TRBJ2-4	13	TGTGCCAGCAGTTACGGGGGCTTGGACATTCAGTACTTC	CASSYGGLDIQYF
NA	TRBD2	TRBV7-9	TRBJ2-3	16	TGTGCCAGCAGCTTAAGACTAGCGGGAGAGGGGGATACGCAGTATTTT	CASSLRLAGEGDTQYF
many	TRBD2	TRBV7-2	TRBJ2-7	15	TGTGCCAGCAGCGTCGGGACTAGCGGGCCCTACGAGCAGTACTTC	CASSVGTSGPYEQYF
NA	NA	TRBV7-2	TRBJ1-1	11	TGTGCCAGCAGCCCAGACGGTGAAGCTTTCTTT	CASSPDGEAFF
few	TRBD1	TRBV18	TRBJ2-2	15	TGTGCCAGCTCACCACGGACAGGGGCGCAGGGGGAGCTGTTTTTT	CASSPRTGAQGELFF
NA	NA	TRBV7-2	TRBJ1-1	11	TGTGCCAGCAGCTCCTTGAGAGGCGCTTTCTTT	CASSSLRGAFF
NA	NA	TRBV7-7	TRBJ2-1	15	TGTGCCAGCAGTAGGGACTGGAGCTCCTACAATGAGCAGTTCTTC	CASSRDWSSYNEQFF
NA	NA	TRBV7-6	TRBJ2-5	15	TGTGCCAGCAGCTTAACGGGATCGGTCCAAGAGACCCAGTACTTC	CASSLTGSVQETQYF